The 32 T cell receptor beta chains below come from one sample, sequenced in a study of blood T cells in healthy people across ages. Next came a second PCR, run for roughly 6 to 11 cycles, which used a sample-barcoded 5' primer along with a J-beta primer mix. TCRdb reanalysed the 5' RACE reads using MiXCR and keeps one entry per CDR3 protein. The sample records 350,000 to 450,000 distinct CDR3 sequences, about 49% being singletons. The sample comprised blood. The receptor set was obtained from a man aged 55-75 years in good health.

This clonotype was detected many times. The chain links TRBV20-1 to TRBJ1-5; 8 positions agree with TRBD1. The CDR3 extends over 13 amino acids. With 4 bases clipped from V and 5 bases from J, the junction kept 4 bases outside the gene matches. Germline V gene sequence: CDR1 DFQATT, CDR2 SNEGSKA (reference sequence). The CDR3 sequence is CSATSQGDQPQHF. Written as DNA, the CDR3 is TGCAGTGCTACATCACAGGGGGATCAGCCCCAGCATTTT.

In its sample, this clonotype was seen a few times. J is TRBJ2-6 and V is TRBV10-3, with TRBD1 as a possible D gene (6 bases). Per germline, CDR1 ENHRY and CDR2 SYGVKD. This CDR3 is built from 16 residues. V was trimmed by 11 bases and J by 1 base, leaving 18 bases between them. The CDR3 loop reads CAASGTPGSGANVLTF. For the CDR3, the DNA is TGTGCCGCCTCAGGGACACCCGGGTCTGGGGCCAACGTCCTGACTTTC.

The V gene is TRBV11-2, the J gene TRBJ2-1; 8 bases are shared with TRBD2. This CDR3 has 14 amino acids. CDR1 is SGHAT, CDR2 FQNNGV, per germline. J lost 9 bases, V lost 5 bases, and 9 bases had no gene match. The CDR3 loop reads CASSPYSGKGEQFF. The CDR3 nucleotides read TGTGCCAGCAGCCCGTATAGCGGGAAAGGTGAGCAGTTCTTC.

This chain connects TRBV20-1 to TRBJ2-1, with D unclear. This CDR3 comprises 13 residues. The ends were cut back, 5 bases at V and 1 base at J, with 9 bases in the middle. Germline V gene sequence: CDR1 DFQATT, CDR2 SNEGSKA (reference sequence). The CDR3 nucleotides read TGCAGTGCTGACACCGAATCCTACAATGAGCAGTTCTTC. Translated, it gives CSADTESYNEQFF.

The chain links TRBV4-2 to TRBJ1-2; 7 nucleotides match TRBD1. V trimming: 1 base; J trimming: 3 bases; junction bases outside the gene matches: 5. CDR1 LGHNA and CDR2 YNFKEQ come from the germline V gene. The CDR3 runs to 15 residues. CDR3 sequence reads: CASSQAAGGDYGYTF. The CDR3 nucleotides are TGTGCCAGCAGCCAAGCCGCAGGGGGGGACTATGGCTACACCTTC.

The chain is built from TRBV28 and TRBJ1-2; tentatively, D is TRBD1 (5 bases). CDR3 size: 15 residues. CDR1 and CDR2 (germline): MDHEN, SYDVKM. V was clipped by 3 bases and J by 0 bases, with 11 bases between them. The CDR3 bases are TGTGCCAGCAGTTTGGGGTGGGGGGCTAACTATGGCTACACCTTC. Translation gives CASSLGWGANYGYTF.

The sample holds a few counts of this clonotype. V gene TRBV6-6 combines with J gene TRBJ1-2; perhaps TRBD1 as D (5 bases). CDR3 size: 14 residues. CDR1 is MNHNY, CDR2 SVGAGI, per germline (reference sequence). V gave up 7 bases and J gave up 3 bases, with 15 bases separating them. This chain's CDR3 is CASTHGRADYGYTF. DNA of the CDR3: TGTGCCAGCACCCATGGCAGGGCTGACTATGGCTACACCTTC.

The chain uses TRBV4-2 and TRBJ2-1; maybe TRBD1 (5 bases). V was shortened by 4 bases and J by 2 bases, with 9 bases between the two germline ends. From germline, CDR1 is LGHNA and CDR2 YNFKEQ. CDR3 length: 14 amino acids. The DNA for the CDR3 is TGTGCCAGCAGCCGGGGCGATACCTACAATGAGCAGTTCTTC. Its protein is CASSRGDTYNEQFF.

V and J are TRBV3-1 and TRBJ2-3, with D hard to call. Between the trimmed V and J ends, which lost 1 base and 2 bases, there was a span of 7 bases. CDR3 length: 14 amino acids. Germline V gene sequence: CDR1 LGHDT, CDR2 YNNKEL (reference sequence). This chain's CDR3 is CASSQVDYTDTQYF. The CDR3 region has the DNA TGTGCCAGCAGCCAAGTCGATTACACAGATACGCAGTATTTT.

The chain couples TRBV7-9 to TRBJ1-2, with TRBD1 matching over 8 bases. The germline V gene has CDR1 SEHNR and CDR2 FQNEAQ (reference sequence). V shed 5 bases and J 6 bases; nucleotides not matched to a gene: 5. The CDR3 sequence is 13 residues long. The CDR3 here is CASSTQDRDGYTF. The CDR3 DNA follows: TGTGCCAGCAGCACCCAGGACAGGGATGGCTACACCTTC.

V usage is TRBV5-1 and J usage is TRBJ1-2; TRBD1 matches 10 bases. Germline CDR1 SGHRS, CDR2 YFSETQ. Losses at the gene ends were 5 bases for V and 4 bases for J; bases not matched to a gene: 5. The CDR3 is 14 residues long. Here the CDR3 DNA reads TGCGCCAGCAGTGGGACAGGGGACTCCTATGGCTACACCTTC. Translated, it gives CASSGTGDSYGYTF.

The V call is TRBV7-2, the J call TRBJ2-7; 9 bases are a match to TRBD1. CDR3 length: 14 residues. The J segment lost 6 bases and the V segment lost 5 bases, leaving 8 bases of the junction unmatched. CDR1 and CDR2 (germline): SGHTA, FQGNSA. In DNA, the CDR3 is TGTGCCAGCAGCCCTAGGACAGGGGCCAGCGAGCAGTACTTC. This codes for CASSPRTGASEQYF. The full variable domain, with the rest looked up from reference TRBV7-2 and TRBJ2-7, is GAGVSQSPSNKVTEKGKDVELRCDPISGHTALYWYRQSLGQGLEFLIYFQGNSAPDKSGLPSDRFSAERTGGSVSTLTIQRTQQEDSAVYLCASSPRTGASEQYFGPGTRLTVT.

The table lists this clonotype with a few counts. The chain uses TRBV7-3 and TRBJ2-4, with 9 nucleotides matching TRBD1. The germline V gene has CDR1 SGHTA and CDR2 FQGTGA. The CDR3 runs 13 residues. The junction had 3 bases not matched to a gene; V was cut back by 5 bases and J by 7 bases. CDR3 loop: CASSQGTGNIQYF. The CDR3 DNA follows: TGTGCCAGCAGCCAAGGGACAGGGAACATTCAGTACTTC.

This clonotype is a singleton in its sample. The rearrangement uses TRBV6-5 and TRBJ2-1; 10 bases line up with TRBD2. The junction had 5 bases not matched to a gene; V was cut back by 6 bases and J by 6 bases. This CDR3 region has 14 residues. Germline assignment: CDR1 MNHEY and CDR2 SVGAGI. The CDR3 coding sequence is TGTGCCAGCAGGACGACTAGCGGGCCCAATGAGCAGTTCTTC. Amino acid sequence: CASRTTSGPNEQFF.

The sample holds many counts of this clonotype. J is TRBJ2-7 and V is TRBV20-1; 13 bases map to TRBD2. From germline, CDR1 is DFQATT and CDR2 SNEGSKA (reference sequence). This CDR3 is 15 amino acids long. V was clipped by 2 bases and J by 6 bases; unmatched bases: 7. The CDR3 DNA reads TGCAGTGCTAGAAGGACTAGCGGGAGAGGCGGCGAGCAGTACTTC. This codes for CSARRTSGRGGEQYF.

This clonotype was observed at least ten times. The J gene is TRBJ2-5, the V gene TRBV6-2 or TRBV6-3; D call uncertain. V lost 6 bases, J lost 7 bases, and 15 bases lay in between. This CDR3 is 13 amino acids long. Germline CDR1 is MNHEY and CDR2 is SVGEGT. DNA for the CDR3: TGTGCCAGCAGGGGCCAATGGGTAGGGACCCAGTACTTC. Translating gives CASRGQWVGTQYF.

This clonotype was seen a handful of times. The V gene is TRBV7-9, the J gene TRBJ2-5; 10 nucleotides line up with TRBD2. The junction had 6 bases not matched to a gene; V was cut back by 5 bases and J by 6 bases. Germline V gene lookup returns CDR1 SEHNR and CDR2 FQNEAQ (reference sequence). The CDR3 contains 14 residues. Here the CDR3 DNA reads TGTGCCAGCAGCCCACGGACTAGCGGACAGACCCAGTACTTC. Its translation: CASSPRTSGQTQYF.

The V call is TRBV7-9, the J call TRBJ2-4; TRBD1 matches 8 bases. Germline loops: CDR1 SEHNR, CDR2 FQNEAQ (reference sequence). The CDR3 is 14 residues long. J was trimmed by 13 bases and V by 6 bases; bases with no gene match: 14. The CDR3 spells CASRTGQGAAKQYF. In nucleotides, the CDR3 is TGTGCCAGCAGGACCGGACAGGGAGCAGCCAAGCAGTACTTC.

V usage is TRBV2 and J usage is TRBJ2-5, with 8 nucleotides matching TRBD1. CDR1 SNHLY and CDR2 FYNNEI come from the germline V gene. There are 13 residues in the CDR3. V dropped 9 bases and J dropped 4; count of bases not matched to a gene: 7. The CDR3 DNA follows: TGTGCCAGTATGGCCGACAGGGGAGAGACCCAGTACTTC. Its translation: CASMADRGETQYF.

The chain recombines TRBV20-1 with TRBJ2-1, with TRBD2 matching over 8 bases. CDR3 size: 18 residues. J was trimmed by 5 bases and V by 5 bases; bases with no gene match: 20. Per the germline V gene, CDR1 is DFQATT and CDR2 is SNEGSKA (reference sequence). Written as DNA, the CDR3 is TGCAGTGCTTCCGCCCGAGCGGGAGAATGGCGGCCGGACAATGAGCAGTTCTTC. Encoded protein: CSASARAGEWRPDNEQFF.

For the CDR3, the DNA is TGCAGCGTTGTTCTCGGGACTAGCGGGAGACGCGAGCAGTACTTC. It translates to CSVVLGTSGRREQYF. The rearrangement links TRBV29-1 to TRBJ2-7, with 14 nucleotides matching TRBD2. Germline values: CDR1 SQVTM, CDR2 ANQGSEA. The CDR3 loop spans 15 amino acids. Trimming removed 4 bases from V and 6 bases from J; junction bases left unmatched: 8.

In DNA form, the CDR3 reads TGTGCCAGCTATAAAGTAGTCACTGAAGCTTTCTTT. Protein: CASYKVVTEAFF. The chain uses TRBV2 and TRBJ1-1; no reliable D call. This CDR3 comprises 12 residues. From germline, CDR1 is SNHLY and CDR2 FYNNEI. Between the trimmed V and J ends, which lost 8 bases and 4 bases, there was a span of 11 bases.

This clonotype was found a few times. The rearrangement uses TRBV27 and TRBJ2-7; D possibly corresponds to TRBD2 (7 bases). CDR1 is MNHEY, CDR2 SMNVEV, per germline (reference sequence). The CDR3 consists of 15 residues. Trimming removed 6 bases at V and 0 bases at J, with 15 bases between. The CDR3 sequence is CASSTVGGGSYEQYF. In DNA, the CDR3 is TGTGCCAGCAGCACCGTAGGGGGGGGCTCCTACGAGCAGTACTTC.

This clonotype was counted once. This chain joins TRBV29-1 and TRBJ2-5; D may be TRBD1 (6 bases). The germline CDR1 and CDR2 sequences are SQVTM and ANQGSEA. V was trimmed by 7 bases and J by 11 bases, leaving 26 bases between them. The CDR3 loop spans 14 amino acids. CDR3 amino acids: CSADRPSPYNEQYF. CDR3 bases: TGCAGCGCTGACAGGCCCTCCCCGTACAATGAGCAGTACTTC.

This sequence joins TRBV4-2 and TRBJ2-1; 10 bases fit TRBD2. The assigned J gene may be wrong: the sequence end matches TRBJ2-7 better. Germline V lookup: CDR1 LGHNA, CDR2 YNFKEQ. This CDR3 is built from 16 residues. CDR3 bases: TGTGCCAGCAGCCAATTGACTAGCGGGTCACCCAATGAGCAGTACTTC. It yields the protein CASSQLTSGSPNEQYF.

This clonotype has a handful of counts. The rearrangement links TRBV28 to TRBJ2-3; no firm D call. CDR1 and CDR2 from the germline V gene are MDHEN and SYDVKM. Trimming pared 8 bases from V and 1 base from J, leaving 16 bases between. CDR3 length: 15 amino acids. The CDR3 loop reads CASVGDLYRTDTQYF. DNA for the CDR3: TGTGCCAGCGTTGGGGATTTATATCGCACAGATACGCAGTATTTT.

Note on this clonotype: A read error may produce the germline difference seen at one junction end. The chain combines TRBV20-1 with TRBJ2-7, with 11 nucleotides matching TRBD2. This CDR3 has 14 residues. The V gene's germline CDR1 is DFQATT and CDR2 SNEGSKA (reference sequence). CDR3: CSAFLAGGTYEQNF. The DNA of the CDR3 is TGCAGTGCTTTCCTAGCGGGGGGTACCTACGAGCAGAACTTC.

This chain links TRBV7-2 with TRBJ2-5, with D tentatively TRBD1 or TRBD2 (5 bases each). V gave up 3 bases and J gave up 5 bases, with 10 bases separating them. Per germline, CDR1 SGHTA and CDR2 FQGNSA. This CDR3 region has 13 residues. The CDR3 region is CASSLGVTETQYF. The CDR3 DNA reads TGTGCCAGCAGCTTGGGGGTGACCGAGACCCAGTACTTC. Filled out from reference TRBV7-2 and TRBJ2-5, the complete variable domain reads GAGVSQSPSNKVTEKGKDVELRCDPISGHTALYWYRQSLGQGLEFLIYFQGNSAPDKSGLPSDRFSAERTGGSVSTLTIQRTQQEDSAVYLCASSLGVTETQYFGPGTRLLVL.

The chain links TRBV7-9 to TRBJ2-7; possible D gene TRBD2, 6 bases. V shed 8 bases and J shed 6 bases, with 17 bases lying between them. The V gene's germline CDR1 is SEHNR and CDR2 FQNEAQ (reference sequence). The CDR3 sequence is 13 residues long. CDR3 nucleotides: TGTGCCAGCTCGCCCCGGACTACAGGCGAGCAGTACTTC. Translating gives CASSPRTTGEQYF.

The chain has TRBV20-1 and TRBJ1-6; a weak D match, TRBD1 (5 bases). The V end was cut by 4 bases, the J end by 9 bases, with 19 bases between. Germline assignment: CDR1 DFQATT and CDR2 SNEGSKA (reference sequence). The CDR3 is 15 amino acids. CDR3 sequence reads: CSATKGGQGSSPLHF. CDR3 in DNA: TGCAGTGCTACTAAGGGAGGGCAGGGTAGTTCACCCCTCCACTTT.

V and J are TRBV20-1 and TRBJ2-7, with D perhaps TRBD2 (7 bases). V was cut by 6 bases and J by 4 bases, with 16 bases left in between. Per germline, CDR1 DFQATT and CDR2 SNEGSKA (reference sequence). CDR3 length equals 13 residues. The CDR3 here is CSAMGGAVYEQYF. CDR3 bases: TGCAGTGCCATGGGGGGGGCCGTGTACGAGCAGTACTTC.

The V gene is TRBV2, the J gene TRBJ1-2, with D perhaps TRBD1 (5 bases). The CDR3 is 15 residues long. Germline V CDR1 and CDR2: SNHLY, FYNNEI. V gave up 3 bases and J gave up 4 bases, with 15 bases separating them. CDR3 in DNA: TGTGCCAGCAGTGAGGGCAGGGCTCGTATCTATGGCTACACCTTC. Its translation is CASSEGRARIYGYTF.